This record looks at one T cell receptor (beta chain) sequence and its context. Its specific antigen is unknown. Per-nucleotide qualities are absent, and no much larger clonotype sits a single base away. This record belongs to a study of post-analysis software for immune sequencing data (dated by TCRdb to 2014 to 2015). Regarding the complete study: Relapsing-remitting, secondary progressive and progressive-relapsing multiple sclerosis were recorded as disease courses, and subtype annotation was lacking for some patients. Patient repertoires were compared against about twelve previously published healthy control repertoires from donors aged about 6 to 28 years. A subset of samples was prepared in parallel using single-end sample barcoding, then pooled and co-amplified after Illumina adapter ligation.

The germline V and J ends show losses of 2 bases and 5 bases respectively, and no gene match explains 12 bases of the junction. From a lookup of the germline V gene, CDR1 and CDR2 are SGHVS and FNYEAQ. Measured from the cysteine to the phenylalanine, the CDR3 is 16 residues long. The CDR3 DNA has 48 bases and is translated from base 1. Broad study findings and their caveats: Normalized Chao1 diversity was significantly lower in multiple sclerosis patients than controls, suggesting substantial peripheral T-cell clonal expansion. When samples were clustered directly using the F measure, samples prepared in the same batch co-clustered strongly, which prompted a batch-effect correction. Four to six TRBV segments, including TRBV5-6, TRBV5-1 and TRBV20-1, were significantly more frequent in patients than controls. The multiple sclerosis patient group was slightly younger than the control group.

To demonstrate the VDJtools post-analysis software, the study profiled TCR beta repertoires from the peripheral blood of about 13 young patients with multiple sclerosis. The multiple sclerosis patients were children and adolescents between roughly 6 and 16 years of age. Library creation used PCR. Sequencer: Illumina HiSeq 2500. To reduce PCR and sequencing biases, unique molecular identifiers were built into the TCR beta cDNA libraries. Some 500,000 cDNA molecules were obtained for every 1 to 10 million input T cells, so each molecule roughly corresponded to one T cell. The patient libraries were prepared and sequenced using the same protocol as the earlier healthy control dataset. Within a given batch, samples were prepared together, multiplexed and sequenced on the same HiSeq lane. As for how the authors treated the data: MIGEC was used to process the raw barcoded reads, and molecular identifier groups with only a single read were discarded before consensus assembly and CDR3 extraction. Clonotype tables were post-analysed with VDJtools, normalizing diversity by down-sampling all datasets to the smallest sample size. In repertoire overlap clustering, CDR3 amino acid sequences, but not nucleotide sequences, were matched to correct batch-related cross-sample contamination. The raw public data were reprocessed by TCRdb itself: fastp quality trimming at Q25, MiXCR clonotype calling, in-frame beta chains only. Rows merge per CDR3 protein into single entries with the most common DNA and genes. The V and J calls, along with clone size, are taken from TCRdb and not from the paper's own processing. Across this sample there are 450,000 to 700,000 distinct CDR3 sequences, with about 44% seen only once. The ten largest clones take up about 1.8% of the sample.

The TCR comes from a girl between 10 and 17 years old with multiple sclerosis. The chain is encoded by TRBV7-6 joined to TRBJ2-7, with 7 bases in between that match TRBD1. Sample: blood. Here the CDR3 is given as CASSLKARGPEDEQYF. The DNA reads as follows: TGTGCCAGCAGCTTAAAGGCGAGGGGGCCGGAAGACGAGCAGTACTTC.